Following are 13 T cell receptor beta chains from one sample sequenced in a study of cytomegalovirus exposure and HLA in healthy donors. This PCR relied on a set of 60 Vbeta primers and 13 Jbeta primers. Assay: immunoSEQ multiplex PCR; the TCRdb copy retains only in-frame clones and omits some. The sample shows about 150,000 clones, 75% of them seen only once. Sequenced input: PBMCs. Every receptor here comes from a man under 40 in good health and CMV-seronegative.

V and J are TRBV7-6 and TRBJ2-2; perhaps TRBD1 as D (5 bases). The ends were cut back, 4 bases at V and 0 bases at J, with 18 bases in the middle. The CDR3 is 18 amino acids. CDR1 and CDR2 (germline): SGHVS, FNYEAQ. The CDR3 DNA sequence: TGTGCCAGCAGCTCTCCCCCGGGTAGACAGCCGAACACCGGGGAGCTGTTTTTT. The encoded protein is CASSSPPGRQPNTGELFF.

The chain recombines TRBV28 with TRBJ1-2; D unclear. The germline V and J ends were trimmed by 3 bases and 4 bases, with 6 bases remaining between them. The CDR3 length is 12 residues. The germline gives CDR1 MDHEN, CDR2 SYDVKM. The CDR3 sequence is CASSFQAYGYTF. CDR3 DNA sequence: TGTGCCAGCAGTTTCCAGGCCTATGGCTACACCTTC.

V is TRBV19 and J is TRBJ2-1; TRBD2 might be the D (5 bases). CDR1 and CDR2 from the germline V gene are LNHDA and SQIVND (reference sequence). The CDR3 is 15 residues long. The ends were cut back, 6 bases at V and 2 bases at J, with 14 bases in the middle. The CDR3 is CASSPSTPTYNEQFF. Written as DNA, the CDR3 is TGTGCCAGTAGCCCTAGCACCCCTACCTACAATGAGCAGTTCTTC.

This chain links TRBV5-1 with TRBJ2-6; D may be TRBD1 (5 bases). Germline loops: CDR1 SGHRS, CDR2 YFSETQ. V gave up 0 bases and J gave up 5 bases, with 9 bases separating them. The CDR3 is 15 residues long. The CDR3 sequence: CASSLVGPRANVLTF. DNA for the CDR3: TGCGCCAGCAGCTTGGTGGGGCCAAGGGCCAACGTCCTGACTTTC.

V and J are TRBV5-6 and TRBJ2-7, with TRBD2 matching over 13 bases. V shed 4 bases, J shed 3 bases, and the junction held 4 bases outside the gene matches. Looked up from germline, CDR1 is SGHDT and CDR2 is YYEEEE. The CDR3 sequence is 15 residues long. The CDR3 bases are TGTGCCAGCAGCGCGTGGACTAGCGGGGGCTACGAGCAGTACTTC. Translated, it gives CASSAWTSGGYEQYF.

The V gene is TRBV29-1, the J gene TRBJ2-2; D gene uncertain. In germline, CDR1 is SQVTM, CDR2 ANQGSEA. Trimming removed 5 bases at V and 7 bases at J, with 8 bases between. The CDR3 loop spans 11 amino acids. CDR3 DNA sequence: TGCAGCGTTTTTTTTAGCGGGGAGCTGTTTTTT. Translation: CSVFFSGELFF.

This clone has only a few counts. This chain uses TRBV28 with TRBJ2-3; 11 bases are shared with TRBD2. This CDR3 region has 18 residues. After removal of 1 base from V and 0 bases from J, the junction contained 6 bases not matched to a gene. CDR1 and CDR2 from the germline V gene are MDHEN and SYDVKM. The CDR3 reads CASSLSGLAGSSTDTQYF. As DNA, the CDR3 is TGTGCCAGCAGTTTATCCGGACTAGCGGGTTCTAGCACAGATACGCAGTATTTT.

The chain employs TRBV7-9 and TRBJ2-1; 7 positions agree with TRBD1. The ends lost 2 bases at V and 3 bases at J; junction bases unmatched: 4. CDR3 size: 15 residues. CDR1 is SEHNR, CDR2 FQNEAQ, per germline (reference sequence). The CDR3 DNA reads as TGTGCCAGCAGCTTAAGTGGGGACAGCTACAATGAGCAGTTCTTC. Translation: CASSLSGDSYNEQFF.

This chain connects TRBV28 to TRBJ2-7; 10 bases fit TRBD2. V was pared by 6 bases and J by 1 base, with 15 bases of the junction left unmatched. The CDR3 has 18 amino acids. The germline gives CDR1 MDHEN, CDR2 SYDVKM. In DNA, the CDR3 is TGTGCCAGCAGCATGGGACATCAGGGACTAGCGCAGTCCTACGAGCAGTACTTC. Amino acids: CASSMGHQGLAQSYEQYF.

This CDR3 is CASSVRLAGLYNEQFF. As DNA, the CDR3 is TGTGCCAGCAGCGTACGACTAGCGGGACTGTACAATGAGCAGTTCTTC. V and J are TRBV9 and TRBJ2-1; TRBD2 aligns across 11 bases. The CDR3 sequence is 16 residues long. Germline values: CDR1 SGDLS, CDR2 YYNGEE. V shed 1 base and J 4 bases; nucleotides not matched to a gene: 4.

V gene TRBV6-1 combines with J gene TRBJ1-2, with TRBD1 matching over 7 bases. The length of the CDR3 is 13 residues. V shed 2 bases and J 4 bases; nucleotides not matched to a gene: 1. Germline CDR1 and CDR2: MNHNS and SASEGT. The CDR3 spells CASSERDSYGYTF. CDR3 nucleotides: TGTGCCAGCAGTGAAAGGGACAGCTATGGCTACACCTTC.

V usage is TRBV9 and J usage is TRBJ1-1; D ambiguous. The V end lost 4 bases, the J end lost 5 bases, and 15 bases lay between the germline ends. The germline V gene encodes CDR1 SGDLS and CDR2 YYNGEE. CDR3 size: 14 residues. This CDR3 reads CASSPPVVRTEAFF. The CDR3 region has the DNA TGTGCCAGCAGCCCCCCGGTCGTGAGAACTGAAGCTTTCTTT.

In this sample, this clone turned up once. The chain recombines TRBV27 with TRBJ2-2; 9 nucleotides line up with TRBD1. The V segment lost 4 bases and the J segment 4 bases; nucleotides outside the gene matches: 4. The CDR3 contains 15 residues. Germline assignment: CDR1 MNHEY and CDR2 SMNVEV (reference sequence). The CDR3 bases are TGTGCCAGCAGTTCCGGGACAGGGCTCACCGGGGAGCTGTTTTTT. Protein product: CASSSGTGLTGELFF.